Reported below is one T cell receptor (beta chain). Its antigen is undetermined. The data are from a study of post-analysis software for immune sequencing data. General study findings and limits: For normalized Chao1 diversity, multiple sclerosis patients scored significantly lower than controls did. With TRBV5-6, TRBV5-1 and TRBV20-1 included, about five TRBV segments were more frequent in patients than in controls.

Every TCR beta cDNA library bore unique molecular identifiers. Using its own MiXCR run on the PCR reads, TCRdb lists one record per CDR3 protein. The top ten clones hold around 4.5% of a sample with some 890,000 distinct CDR3 sequences, 53% of them seen once. The CDR3 length is 14 residues. This receptor was taken from a girl aged 5 to 17 with multiple sclerosis. The sequenced material came from blood. The chain recombines TRBV12-3 or TRBV12-4 with TRBJ2-5; 9 bases map to TRBD1. The closer fit of TRBJ2-7 to the DNA end suggests the J call may be wrong. The CDR3 is CASSPQDRGYEQYF. In DNA, the CDR3 is TGTGCCAGCAGCCCCCAGGACAGGGGTTACGAGCAGTACTTC.